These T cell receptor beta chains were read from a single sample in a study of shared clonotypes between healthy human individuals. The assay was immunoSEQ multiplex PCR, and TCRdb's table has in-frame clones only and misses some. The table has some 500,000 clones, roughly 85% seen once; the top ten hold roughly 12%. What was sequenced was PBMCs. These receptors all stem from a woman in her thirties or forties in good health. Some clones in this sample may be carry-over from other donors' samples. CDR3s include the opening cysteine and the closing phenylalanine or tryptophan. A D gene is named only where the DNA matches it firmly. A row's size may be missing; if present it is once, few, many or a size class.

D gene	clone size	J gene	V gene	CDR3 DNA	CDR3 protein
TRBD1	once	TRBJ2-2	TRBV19	TGTGCCAGTAACCGTAGCCGGGACAGGGGATTGACCGGGGAGCTGTTTTTT	CASNRSRDRGLTGELFF
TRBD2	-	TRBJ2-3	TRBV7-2	TGTGCCAGCAGCCCACTTAGCGGGGCCACAGATACGCAGTATTTT	CASSPLSGATDTQYF
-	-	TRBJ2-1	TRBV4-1	TGCGCCAGCAGCCAAGGGGACATTTACAATGAGCAGTTCTTC	CASSQGDIYNEQFF
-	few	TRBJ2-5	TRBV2	TGTGCCAGCAGTCTAGCCTCGTACGGGAGCGGTGGAGAGACCCAGTACTTC	CASSLASYGSGGETQYF
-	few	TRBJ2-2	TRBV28	TGTGCCAGCACCCAAGGGAGGGGGGAGCTGTTTTTT	CASTQGRGELFF
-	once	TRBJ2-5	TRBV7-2	TGTGCCAGCAGCGTTAACGGGGCAGGGGAGGGAGAGACCCAGTACTTC	CASSVNGAGEGETQYF
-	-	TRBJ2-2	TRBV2	TGTGCCAGCAGTGCGGACAGATACACCGGGGAGCTGTTTTTT	CASSADRYTGELFF
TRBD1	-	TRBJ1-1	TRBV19	TGTGCCAGTAGTGAGGGGACAGACCTGAACACTGAAGCTTTCTTT	CASSEGTDLNTEAFF
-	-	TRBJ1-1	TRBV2	TGTGCCACCCGGACAGACACTGAAGCTTTCTTT	CATRTDTEAFF
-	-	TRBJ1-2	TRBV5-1	TGCGCCAGCAGCTTGGGACCCCCCTCCTTTGGCTACACCTTC	CASSLGPPSFGYTF
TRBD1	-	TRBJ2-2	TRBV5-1	TGCGCCAGCAGCTTGTGGGACAGACAGGGGGCGCGGGAGCTGTTTTTT	CASSLWDRQGARELFF
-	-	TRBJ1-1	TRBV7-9	TGTGCCAGCAGCTGGCAGTTCACTGAAGCTTTCTTT	CASSWQFTEAFF
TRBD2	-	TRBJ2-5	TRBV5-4	TGTGCCAGCAGCCGCCGGACTAGCGGGAGGGAAGAGACCCAGTACTTC	CASSRRTSGREETQYF
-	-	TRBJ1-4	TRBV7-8	TGTGCCAGCAGCTTAGTCTCAGCTGCAACTAATGAAAAACTGTTTTTT	CASSLVSAATNEKLFF
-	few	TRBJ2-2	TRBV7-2	TGTGCCAGCAGCTTAGTATGGGGAAATGCCGGGGAGCTGTTTTTT	CASSLVWGNAGELFF
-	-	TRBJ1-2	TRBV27	TGTGCCAGCAGTCCAGAGCTGGGGCCAAGCTATGGCTACACCTTC	CASSPELGPSYGYTF
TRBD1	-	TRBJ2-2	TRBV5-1	TGCGCCAGCAGCTGGACAGGGGATAACACCGGGGAGCTGTTTTTT	CASSWTGDNTGELFF
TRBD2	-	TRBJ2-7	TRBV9	TGTGCCAGCAGCGAGGGAGCGGGAACTAGCAACGAGCAGTACTTC	CASSEGAGTSNEQYF
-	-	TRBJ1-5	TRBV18	TGTGCCAGCTCACCACCAGGCCAGGGTGAGAATCAGCCCCAGCATTTT	CASSPPGQGENQPQHF
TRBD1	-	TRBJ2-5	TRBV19	TGTGCCAGTAGCTCGGGACAGCAAGAGACCCAGTACTTC	CASSSGQQETQYF